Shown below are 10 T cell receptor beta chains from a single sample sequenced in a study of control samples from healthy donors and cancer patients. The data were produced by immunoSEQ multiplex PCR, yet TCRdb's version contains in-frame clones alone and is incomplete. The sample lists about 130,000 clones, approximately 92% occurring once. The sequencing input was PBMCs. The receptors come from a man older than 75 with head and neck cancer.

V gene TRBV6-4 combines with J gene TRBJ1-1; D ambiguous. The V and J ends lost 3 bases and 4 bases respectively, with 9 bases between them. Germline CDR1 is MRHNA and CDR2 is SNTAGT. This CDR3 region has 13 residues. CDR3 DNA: TGTGCCAGCAGTGATAGGGTAGGCACTGAAGCTTTCTTT. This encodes CASSDRVGTEAFF.

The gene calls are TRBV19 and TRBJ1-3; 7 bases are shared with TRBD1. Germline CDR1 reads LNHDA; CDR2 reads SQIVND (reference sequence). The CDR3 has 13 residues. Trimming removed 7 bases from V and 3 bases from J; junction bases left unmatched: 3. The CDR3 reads CASTDRVGNTIYF. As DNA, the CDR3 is TGTGCCAGTACCGACAGGGTTGGAAACACCATATATTTT.

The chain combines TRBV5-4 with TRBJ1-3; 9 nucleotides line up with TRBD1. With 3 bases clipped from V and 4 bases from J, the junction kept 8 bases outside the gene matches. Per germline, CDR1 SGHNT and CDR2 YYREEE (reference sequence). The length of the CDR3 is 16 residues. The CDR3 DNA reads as TGTGCCAGCAGCTCCCATCCAGGACAGGGGGGAAACACCATATATTTT. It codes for CASSSHPGQGGNTIYF.

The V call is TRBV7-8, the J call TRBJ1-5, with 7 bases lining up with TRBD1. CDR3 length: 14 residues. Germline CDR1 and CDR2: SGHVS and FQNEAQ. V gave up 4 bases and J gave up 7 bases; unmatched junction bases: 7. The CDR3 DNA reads TGTGCCAGCAGCTCGACAGGGTCGGGGCAGCCCCAGCATTTT. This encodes CASSSTGSGQPQHF.

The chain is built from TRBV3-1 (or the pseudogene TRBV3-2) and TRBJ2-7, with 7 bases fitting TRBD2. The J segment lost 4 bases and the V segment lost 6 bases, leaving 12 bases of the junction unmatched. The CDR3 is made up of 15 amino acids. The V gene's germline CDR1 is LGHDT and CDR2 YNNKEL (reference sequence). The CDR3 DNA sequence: TGTGCCAGCAGTCCCGGGGCGGGAGCTAGTTACGAGCAGTACTTC. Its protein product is CASSPGAGASYEQYF.

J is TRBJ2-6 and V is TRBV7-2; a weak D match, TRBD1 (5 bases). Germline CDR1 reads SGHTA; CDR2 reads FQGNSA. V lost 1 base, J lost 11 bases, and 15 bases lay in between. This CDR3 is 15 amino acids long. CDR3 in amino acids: CASSLDFGPTDVLTF. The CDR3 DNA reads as TGTGCCAGCAGCTTAGATTTTGGGCCGACAGACGTCCTGACTTTC. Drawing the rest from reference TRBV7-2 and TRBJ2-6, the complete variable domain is GAGVSQSPSNKVTEKGKDVELRCDPISGHTALYWYRQSLGQGLEFLIYFQGNSAPDKSGLPSDRFSAERTGGSVSTLTIQRTQQEDSAVYLCASSLDFGPTDVLTFGAGSRLTVL.

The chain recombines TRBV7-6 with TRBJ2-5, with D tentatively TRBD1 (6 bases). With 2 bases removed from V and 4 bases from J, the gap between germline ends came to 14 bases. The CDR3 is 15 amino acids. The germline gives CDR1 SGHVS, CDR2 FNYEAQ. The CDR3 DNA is TGTGCCAGCAGCTTATCCGGGACACAACGAGAGACCCAGTACTTC. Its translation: CASSLSGTQRETQYF.

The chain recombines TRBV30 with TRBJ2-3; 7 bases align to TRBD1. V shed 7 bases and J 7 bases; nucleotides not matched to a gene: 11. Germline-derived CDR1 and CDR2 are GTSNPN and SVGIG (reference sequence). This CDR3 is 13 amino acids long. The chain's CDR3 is CALHRDRPNTQYF. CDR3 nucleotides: TGTGCCTTGCACCGGGACAGACCTAATACGCAGTATTTT.

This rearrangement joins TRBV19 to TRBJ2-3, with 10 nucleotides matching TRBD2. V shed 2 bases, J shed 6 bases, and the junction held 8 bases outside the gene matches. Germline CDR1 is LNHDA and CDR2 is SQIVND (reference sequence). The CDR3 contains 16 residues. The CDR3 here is CASSISHLAGADTQYF. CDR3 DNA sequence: TGTGCCAGTAGTATATCTCATCTAGCGGGAGCTGATACGCAGTATTTT.

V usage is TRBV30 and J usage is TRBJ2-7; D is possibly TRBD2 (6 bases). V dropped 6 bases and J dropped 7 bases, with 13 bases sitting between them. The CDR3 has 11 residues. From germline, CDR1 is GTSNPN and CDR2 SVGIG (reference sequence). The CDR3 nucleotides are TGTGCCTGCGGGACTCGTGAGGAGCAGTACTTC. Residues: CACGTREEQYF. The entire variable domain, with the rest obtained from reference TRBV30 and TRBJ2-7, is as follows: SQTIHQWPATLVQPVGSPLSLECTVEGTSNPNLYWYRQAAGRGLQLLFYSVGIGQISSEVPQNLSASRPQDRQFILSSKKLLLSDSGFYLCACGTREEQYFGPGTRLTVT.